This TCR beta chain emerged from a study of blood T cells in healthy people across ages. In this sample, this clonotype turned up a few times. This CDR3 is 17 amino acids long. Germline values: CDR1 LGHNT, CDR2 FRNRAP. For the second PCR, which ran for about 7 to 11 cycles, a sample-barcoded 5' primer and a J-beta primer mix were used. MiXCR, run by TCRdb on the 5' RACE reads, gives a single entry per CDR3 protein. The sample includes around 790,000 distinct CDR3 sequences, under 45% seen only once; the top ten take roughly 19%. This clonotype was sampled from a man in his fifties or sixties in good health. The chain is built from TRBV12-5 and TRBJ2-5; 12 bases are a match to TRBD1. The J call may be mistaken, given a closer DNA end match to TRBJ2-7. Sequenced: blood. CDR3 coding DNA: TGTGCTAGTGGCCGTCGGGGACAGGGGGCCTCGAAGTACGAGCAGTACTTC. Protein: CASGRRGQGASKYEQYF.